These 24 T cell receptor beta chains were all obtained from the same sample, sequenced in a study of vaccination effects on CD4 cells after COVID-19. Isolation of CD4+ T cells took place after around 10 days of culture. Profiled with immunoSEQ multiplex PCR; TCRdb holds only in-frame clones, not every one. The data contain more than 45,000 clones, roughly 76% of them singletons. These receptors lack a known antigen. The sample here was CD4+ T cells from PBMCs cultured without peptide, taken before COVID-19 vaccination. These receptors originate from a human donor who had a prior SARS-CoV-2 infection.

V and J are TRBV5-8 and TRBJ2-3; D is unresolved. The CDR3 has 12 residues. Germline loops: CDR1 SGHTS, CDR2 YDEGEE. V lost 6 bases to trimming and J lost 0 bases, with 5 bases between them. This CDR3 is CASTESTDTQYF. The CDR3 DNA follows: TGTGCCAGCACCGAAAGCACAGATACGCAGTATTTT.

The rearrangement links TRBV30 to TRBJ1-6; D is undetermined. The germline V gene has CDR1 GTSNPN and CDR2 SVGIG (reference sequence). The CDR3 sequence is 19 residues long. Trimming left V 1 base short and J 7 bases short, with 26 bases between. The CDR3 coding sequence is TGTGCCTGGAGTGCATTTTTGATAGGGATTGGAGGCCCAAATTCACCCCTCCACTTT. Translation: CAWSAFLIGIGGPNSPLHF.

The chain's CDR3 is CASSEKGQNTEAFF. The CDR3 coding sequence is TGTGCCAGCAGTGAAAAGGGACAGAACACTGAAGCTTTCTTT. The chain uses TRBV2 and TRBJ1-1; possibly TRBD1 for D (6 bases). Germline V gene data show CDR1 as SNHLY and CDR2 as FYNNEI. Between the trimmed V and J ends, which lost 2 bases and 1 base, there was a span of 8 bases. This CDR3 spans 14 amino acids.

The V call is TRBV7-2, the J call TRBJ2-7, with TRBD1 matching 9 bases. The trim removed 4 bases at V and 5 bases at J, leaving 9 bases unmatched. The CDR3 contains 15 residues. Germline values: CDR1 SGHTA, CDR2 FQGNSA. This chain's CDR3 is CASSSWDRAVDEQYF. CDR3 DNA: TGTGCCAGCAGCTCATGGGACAGGGCTGTCGACGAGCAGTACTTC.

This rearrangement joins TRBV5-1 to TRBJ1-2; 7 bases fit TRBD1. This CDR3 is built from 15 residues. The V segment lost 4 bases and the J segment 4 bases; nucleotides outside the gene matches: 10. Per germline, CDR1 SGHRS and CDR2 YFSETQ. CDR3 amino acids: CASSKGQSFFYGYTF. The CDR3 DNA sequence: TGCGCCAGCAGCAAGGGACAGTCCTTTTTCTATGGCTACACCTTC.

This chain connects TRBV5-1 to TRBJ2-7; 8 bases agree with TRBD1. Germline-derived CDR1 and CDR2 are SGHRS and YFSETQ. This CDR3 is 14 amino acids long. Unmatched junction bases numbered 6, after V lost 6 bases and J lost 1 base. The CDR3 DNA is TGCGCCAGCATGACGACAGGGGATTCCTACGAGCAGTACTTC. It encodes CASMTTGDSYEQYF. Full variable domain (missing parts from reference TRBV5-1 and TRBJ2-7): KAGVTQTPRYLIKTRGQQVTLSCSPISGHRSVSWYQQTPGQGLQFLFEYFSETQRNKGNFPGRFSGRQFSNSRSEMNVSTLELGDSALYLCASMTTGDSYEQYFGPGTRLTVT.

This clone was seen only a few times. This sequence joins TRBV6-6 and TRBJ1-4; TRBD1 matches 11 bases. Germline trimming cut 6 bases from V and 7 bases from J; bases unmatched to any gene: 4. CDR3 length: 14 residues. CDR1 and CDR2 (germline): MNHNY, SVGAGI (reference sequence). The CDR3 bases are TGTGCCAGCAGGTGGACAGGGGGCGGTGAAAAACTGTTTTTT. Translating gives CASRWTGGGEKLFF.

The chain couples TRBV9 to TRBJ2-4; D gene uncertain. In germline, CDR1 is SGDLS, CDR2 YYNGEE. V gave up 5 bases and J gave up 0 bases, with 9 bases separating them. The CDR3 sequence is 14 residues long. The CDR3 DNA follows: TGTGCCAGCAGTGACACCTTAGCCAAAAACATTCAGTACTTC. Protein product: CASSDTLAKNIQYF.

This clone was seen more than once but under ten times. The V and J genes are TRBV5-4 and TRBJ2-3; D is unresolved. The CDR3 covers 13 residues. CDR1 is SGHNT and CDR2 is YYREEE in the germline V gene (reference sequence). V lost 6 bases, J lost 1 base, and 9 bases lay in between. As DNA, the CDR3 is TGTGCCAGCACCGGATCCCGCACAGATACGCAGTATTTT. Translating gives CASTGSRTDTQYF.

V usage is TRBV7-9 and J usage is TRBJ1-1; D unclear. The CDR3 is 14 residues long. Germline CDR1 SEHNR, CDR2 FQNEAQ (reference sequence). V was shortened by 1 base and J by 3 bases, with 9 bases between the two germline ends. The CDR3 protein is CASSLETHYTEAFF. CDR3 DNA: TGTGCCAGCAGCTTAGAGACGCATTACACTGAAGCTTTCTTT.

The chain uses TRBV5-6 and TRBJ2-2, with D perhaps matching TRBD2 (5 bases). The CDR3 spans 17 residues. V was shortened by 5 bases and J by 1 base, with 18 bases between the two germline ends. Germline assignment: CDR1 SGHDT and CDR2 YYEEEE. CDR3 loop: CASSRGSGPVNTGELFF. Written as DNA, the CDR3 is TGTGCCAGCAGTCGAGGGTCCGGCCCTGTGAACACCGGGGAGCTGTTTTTT. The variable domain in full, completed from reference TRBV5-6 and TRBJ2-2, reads DAGVTQSPTHLIKTRGQQVTLRCSPKSGHDTVSWYQQALGQGPQFIFQYYEEEERQRGNFPDRFSGHQFPNYSSELNVNALLLGDSALYLCASSRGSGPVNTGELFFGEGSRLTVL.

The CDR3 sequence: CASISTGVRAGGDEQFF. The CDR3 DNA follows: TGTGCCAGTATTTCAACAGGAGTACGGGCAGGGGGGGATGAGCAGTTCTTC. The rearrangement uses TRBV19 and TRBJ2-1, with D perhaps given as TRBD1 or TRBD2 (7 bases each). V lost 7 bases to trimming and J lost 8 bases, with 27 bases between them. The CDR3 is 17 amino acids. Germline CDR1 reads LNHDA; CDR2 reads SQIVND (reference sequence).

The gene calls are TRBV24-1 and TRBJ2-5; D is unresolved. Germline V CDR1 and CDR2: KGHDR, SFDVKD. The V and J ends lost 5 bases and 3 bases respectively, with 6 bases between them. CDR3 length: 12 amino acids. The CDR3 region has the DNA TGTGCCACCAGTGGACACGAAGAGACCCAGTACTTC. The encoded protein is CATSGHEETQYF.

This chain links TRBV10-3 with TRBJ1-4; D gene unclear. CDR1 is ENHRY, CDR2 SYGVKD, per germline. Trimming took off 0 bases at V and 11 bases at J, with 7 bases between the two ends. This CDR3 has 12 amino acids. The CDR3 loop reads CAISESTTKLFF. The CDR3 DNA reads TGTGCCATCAGTGAGTCAACTACTAAACTGTTTTTT.

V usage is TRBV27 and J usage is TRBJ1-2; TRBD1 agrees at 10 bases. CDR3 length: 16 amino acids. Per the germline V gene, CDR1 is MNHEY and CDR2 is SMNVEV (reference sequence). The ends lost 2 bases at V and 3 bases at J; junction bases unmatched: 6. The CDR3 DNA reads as TGTGCCAGCAGTTTAGGGCTGGACAGGGGGGACTATGGCTACACCTTC. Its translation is CASSLGLDRGDYGYTF.

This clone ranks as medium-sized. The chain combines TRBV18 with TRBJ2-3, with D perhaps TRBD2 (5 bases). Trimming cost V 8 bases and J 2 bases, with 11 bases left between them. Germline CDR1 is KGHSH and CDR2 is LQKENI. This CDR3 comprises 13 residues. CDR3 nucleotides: TGTGCCAGCGTACTAGTAATCACAGATACGCAGTATTTT. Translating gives CASVLVITDTQYF.

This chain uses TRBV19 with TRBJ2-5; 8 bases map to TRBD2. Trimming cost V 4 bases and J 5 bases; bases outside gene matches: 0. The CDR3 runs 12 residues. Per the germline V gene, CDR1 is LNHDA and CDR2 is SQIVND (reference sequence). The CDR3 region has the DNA TGTGCCAGTAGTAGCGGGGGGGAGACCCAGTACTTC. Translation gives CASSSGGETQYF.

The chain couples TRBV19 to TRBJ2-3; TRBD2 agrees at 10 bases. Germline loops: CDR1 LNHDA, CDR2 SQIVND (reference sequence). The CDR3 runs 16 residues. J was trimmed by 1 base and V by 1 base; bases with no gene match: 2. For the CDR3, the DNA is TGTGCCAGTAGTATAGGAGGGACTAGCGGCACAGATACGCAGTATTTT. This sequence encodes CASSIGGTSGTDTQYF.

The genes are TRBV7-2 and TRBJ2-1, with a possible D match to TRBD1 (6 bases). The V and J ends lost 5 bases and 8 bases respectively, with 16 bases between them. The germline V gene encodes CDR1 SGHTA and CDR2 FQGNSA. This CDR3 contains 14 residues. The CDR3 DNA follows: TGTGCCAGCAGCCCAGGGGTCTACCCTGATGAGCAGTTCTTC. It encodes CASSPGVYPDEQFF.

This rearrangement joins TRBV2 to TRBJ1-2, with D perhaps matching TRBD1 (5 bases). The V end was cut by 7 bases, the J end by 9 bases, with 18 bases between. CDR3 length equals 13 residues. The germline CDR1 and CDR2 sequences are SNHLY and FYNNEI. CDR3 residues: CASTPPGFNSYTF. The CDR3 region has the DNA TGTGCCAGCACCCCCCCAGGGTTTAATAGCTACACCTTC.

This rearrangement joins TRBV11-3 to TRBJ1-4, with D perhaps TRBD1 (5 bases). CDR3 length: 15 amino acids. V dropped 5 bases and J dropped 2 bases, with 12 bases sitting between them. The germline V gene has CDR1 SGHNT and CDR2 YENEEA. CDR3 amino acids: CASSPGTATNEKLFF. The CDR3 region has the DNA TGTGCCAGCAGCCCAGGGACGGCGACTAATGAAAAACTGTTTTTT. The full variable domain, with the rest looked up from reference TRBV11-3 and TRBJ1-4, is EAGVVQSPRYKIIEKKQPVAFWCNPISGHNTLYWYLQNLGQGPELLIRYENEEAVDDSQLPKDRFSAERLKGVDSTLKIQPAELGDSAVYLCASSPGTATNEKLFFGSGTQLSVL.

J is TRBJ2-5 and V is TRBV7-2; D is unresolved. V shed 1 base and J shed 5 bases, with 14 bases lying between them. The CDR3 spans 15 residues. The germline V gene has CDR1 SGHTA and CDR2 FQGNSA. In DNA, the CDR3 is TGTGCCAGCAGCTTAGAACCTCCCCGTCCTGAGACCCAGTACTTC. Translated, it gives CASSLEPPRPETQYF.

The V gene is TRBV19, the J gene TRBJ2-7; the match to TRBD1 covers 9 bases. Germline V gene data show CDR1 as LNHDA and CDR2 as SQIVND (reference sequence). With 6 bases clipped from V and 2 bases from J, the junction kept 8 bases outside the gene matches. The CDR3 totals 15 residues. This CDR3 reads CASRAEGQGTYEQYF. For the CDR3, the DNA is TGTGCCAGTAGAGCGGAGGGACAGGGAACCTACGAGCAGTACTTC.

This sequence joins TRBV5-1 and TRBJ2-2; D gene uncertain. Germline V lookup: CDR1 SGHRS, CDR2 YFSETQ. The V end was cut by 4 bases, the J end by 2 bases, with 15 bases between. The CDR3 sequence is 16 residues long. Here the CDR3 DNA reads TGCGCCAGCAGCCTACTGATCATCGAAAACACCGGGGAGCTGTTTTTT. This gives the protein CASSLLIIENTGELFF.